Listed below are T cell receptor beta chains from one sample, sequenced in a study of blood T cell repertoires in COVID-19. The table came from immunoSEQ multiplex PCR; TCRdb's copy has only in-frame clones and leaves some out. The profile shows fewer than 700,000 clones, approximately 88% of them singletons. Input material: peripheral blood. All receptors come from a woman aged 45-59 years with COVID-19, enrolled during active disease. The CDR3 runs from the conserved cysteine through the conserved F or W. The D gene is left open where the match is weak. Expanded clones are given a class, and other clones once, few, many or no size at all.

-	-	TRBV7-3	TRBJ2-7	CASSSKNRDTGGEQYF	TGTGCCAGCAGCTCGAAGAACCGGGATACCGGTGGCGAGCAGTACTTC
-	TRBD1	TRBV6-5	TRBJ1-1	CASSYSGTGELKAFF	TGTGCCAGCAGTTACTCAGGGACAGGGGAACTTAAAGCTTTCTTT
once	TRBD1	TRBV29-1	TRBJ2-1	CSVNRGLISYNEQFF	TGCAGCGTCAACAGGGGGCTCATCTCCTACAATGAGCAGTTCTTC
-	TRBD1	TRBV6-5	TRBJ1-2	CASSYSNRGQGGYTF	TGTGCCAGCAGTTACTCGAACAGGGGCCAGGGTGGCTACACCTTC
-	TRBD1	TRBV30	TRBJ2-3	CALYLRDRVTDTQYF	TGTGCCCTCTATTTGAGGGACAGGGTTACAGATACGCAGTATTTT
-	-	TRBV5-1	TRBJ1-6	CASSPSWQAGGYNSPLHF	TGCGCCAGCAGCCCGAGCTGGCAGGCTGGGGGGTATAATTCACCCCTCCACTTT
-	-	TRBV5-6	TRBJ1-3	CASSFSSGNTIYF	TGTGCCAGCAGCTTTAGCTCTGGAAACACCATATATTTT
-	-	TRBV18	TRBJ1-2	CASSPDRNLNYGYTF	TGTGCCAGCTCACCCGACAGGAACCTTAACTATGGCTACACCTTC
-	-	TRBV11-2	TRBJ2-5	CASSLAVGPQETQYF	TGTGCCAGCAGCCTCGCCGTGGGGCCTCAAGAGACCCAGTACTTC
-	-	TRBV24-1	TRBJ2-5	CATSAGTWEETQYF	TGTGCCACCAGCGCCGGGACATGGGAAGAGACCCAGTACTTC
few	TRBD1	TRBV5-8	TRBJ2-7	CASRTWGTGGEKQYF	TGTGCCAGCAGGACGTGGGGGACAGGGGGCGAGAAGCAGTACTTC
-	TRBD2	TRBV25-1	TRBJ2-7	CASGVAGNYEQYF	TGTGCCAGCGGGGTAGCGGGGAACTACGAGCAGTACTTC
-	-	TRBV7-3	TRBJ1-1	CASRPGGEGTEAFF	TGTGCCAGCAGACCCGGGGGGGAAGGAACTGAAGCTTTCTTT
-	-	TRBV5-1	TRBJ1-2	CASSLGGNYGYTF	TGCGCCAGCAGCTTGGGCGGAAACTATGGCTACACCTTC
-	-	TRBV9	TRBJ1-1	CASGQPNTEAFF	TGTGCCAGTGGACAGCCGAACACTGAAGCTTTCTTT
-	-	TRBV19	TRBJ2-7	CASSPRPGDNYEQYF	TGTGCCAGTAGTCCCCGGCCGGGGGATAACTACGAGCAGTACTTC
-	TRBD1	TRBV5-4	TRBJ1-6	CASKLTGSESPLHF	TGTGCCAGCAAACTGACAGGGTCTGAGTCACCCCTCCACTTT
once	-	TRBV5-6	TRBJ1-1	CASSFAQAAEAFF	TGTGCCAGCAGCTTTGCCCAAGCGGCTGAAGCTTTCTTT
few	TRBD1	TRBV5-6	TRBJ1-2	CASSFPTGSIYGYTF	TGTGCCAGCAGCTTTCCGACAGGGTCGATCTATGGCTACACCTTC
-	-	TRBV7-2	TRBJ1-6	CASSLSSYNSPLHF	TGTGCCAGCAGCCTAAGCTCCTATAATTCACCCCTCCACTTT
-	-	TRBV12-3/TRBV12-4	TRBJ1-2	CASSFQANYGYTF	TGTGCCAGCAGTTTTCAGGCTAACTATGGCTACACCTTC
-	TRBD1	TRBV5-4	TRBJ2-3	CASSVDRGRRYF	TGTGCCAGCAGCGTAGACAGGGGGCGTCGGTATTTT
-	TRBD1	TRBV5-4	TRBJ2-1	CASRSSQGAYEQFF	TGTGCCAGCAGATCCTCACAGGGGGCGTATGAGCAGTTCTTC
-	TRBD1	TRBV5-4	TRBJ1-1	CASSPDRAVNTEAFF	TGTGCCAGCAGCCCGGACAGGGCTGTGAACACTGAAGCTTTCTTT
-	-	TRBV19	TRBJ1-6	CASNPTGPYNSPLHF	TGTGCCAGTAATCCGACAGGTCCCTATAATTCACCCCTCCACTTT
-	-	TRBV3-1/TRBV3-2	TRBJ1-5	CASSQGSYQPQHF	TGTGCCAGCAGCCAGGGCAGCTACCAGCCCCAGCATTTT